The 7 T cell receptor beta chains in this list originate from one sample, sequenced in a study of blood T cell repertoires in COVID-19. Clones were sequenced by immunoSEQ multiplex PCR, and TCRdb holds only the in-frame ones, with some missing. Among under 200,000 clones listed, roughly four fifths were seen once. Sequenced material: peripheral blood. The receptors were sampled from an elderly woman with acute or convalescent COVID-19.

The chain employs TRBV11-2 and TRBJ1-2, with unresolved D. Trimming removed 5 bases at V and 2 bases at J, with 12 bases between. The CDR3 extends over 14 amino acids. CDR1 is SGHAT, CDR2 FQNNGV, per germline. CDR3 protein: CASSQAAGNYGYTF. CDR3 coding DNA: TGTGCCAGCAGCCAGGCGGCGGGCAACTATGGCTACACCTTC.

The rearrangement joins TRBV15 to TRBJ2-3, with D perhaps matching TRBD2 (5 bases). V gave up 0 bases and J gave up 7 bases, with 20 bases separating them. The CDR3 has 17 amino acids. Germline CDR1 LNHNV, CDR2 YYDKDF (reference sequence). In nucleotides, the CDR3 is TGTGCCACCAGCAGAGATATAAGCGGCAGTGTAGGAAATACGCAGTATTTT. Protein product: CATSRDISGSVGNTQYF.

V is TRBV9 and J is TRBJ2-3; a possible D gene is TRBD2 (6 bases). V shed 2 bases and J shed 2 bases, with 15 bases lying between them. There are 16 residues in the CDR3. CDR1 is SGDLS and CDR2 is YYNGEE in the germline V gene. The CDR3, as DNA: TGTGCCAGCAGCGTTGACCCGGGACTTTCCACAGATACGCAGTATTTT. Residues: CASSVDPGLSTDTQYF. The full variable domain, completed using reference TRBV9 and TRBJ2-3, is DSGVTQTPKHLITATGQRVTLRCSPRSGDLSVYWYQQSLDQGLQFLIQYYNGEERAKGNILERFSAQQFPDLHSELNLSSLELGDSALYFCASSVDPGLSTDTQYFGPGTRLTVL.

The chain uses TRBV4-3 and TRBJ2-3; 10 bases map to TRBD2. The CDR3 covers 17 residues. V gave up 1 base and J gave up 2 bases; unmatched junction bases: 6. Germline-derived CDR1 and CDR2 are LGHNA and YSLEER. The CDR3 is CASSQGPLAGSTDTQYF. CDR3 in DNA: TGCGCCAGCAGCCAAGGTCCACTAGCGGGGTCCACAGATACGCAGTATTTT.

The CDR3, as DNA: TGCGCCAGCAGTCAATCCTTCGGTGAGCAGTTCTTC. It is translated as CASSQSFGEQFF. The V call is TRBV23-1, the J call TRBJ2-1; the D is unclear. TRBV23-1 is given ORF status, its function remaining uncertain. The CDR3 has 12 residues. V was cut by 0 bases and J by 9 bases, with 6 bases left in between.

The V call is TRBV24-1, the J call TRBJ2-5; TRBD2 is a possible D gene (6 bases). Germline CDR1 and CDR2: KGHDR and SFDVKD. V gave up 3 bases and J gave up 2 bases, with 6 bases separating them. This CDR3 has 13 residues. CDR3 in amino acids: CATSDGGQETQYF. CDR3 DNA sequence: TGTGCCACCAGTGATGGGGGGCAAGAGACCCAGTACTTC.

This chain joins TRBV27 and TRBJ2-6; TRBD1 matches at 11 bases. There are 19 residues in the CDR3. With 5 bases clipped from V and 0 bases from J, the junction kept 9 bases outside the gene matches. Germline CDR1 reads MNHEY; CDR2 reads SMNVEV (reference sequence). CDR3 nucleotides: TGTGCCAGCAGTGTCGGGACAGGGGGTCAAATCTCTGGGGCCAACGTCCTGACTTTC. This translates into CASSVGTGGQISGANVLTF.